The next 16 T cell receptor beta chains were all read from a single sample in a study of blood T cell repertoires in COVID-19. Profiled with immunoSEQ multiplex PCR; TCRdb holds only in-frame clones, not every one. The repertoire includes about 280,000 clones, roughly 90% of them detected once, and roughly 2.2% sits in the top ten. The specimen was peripheral blood. Receptor source: a man aged 45-65 years with acute or convalescent COVID-19.

The gene calls are TRBV19 and TRBJ2-7; 7 nucleotides agree with TRBD1. The CDR3 runs 13 residues. CDR1 LNHDA and CDR2 SQIVND come from the germline V gene (reference sequence). Trimming at V came to 4 bases and at J to 3 bases, leaving 3 bases not matched to a gene. This CDR3 is CASSTTGNYEQYF. CDR3 nucleotides: TGTGCCAGTAGTACGACAGGGAACTACGAGCAGTACTTC.

J is TRBJ1-2 and V is TRBV6-5, with a possible D match to TRBD1 (6 bases). The CDR3 is 13 amino acids. The germline CDR1 and CDR2 sequences are MNHEY and SVGAGI. The germline V and J ends were trimmed by 6 bases and 1 base, with 9 bases remaining between them. Here the CDR3 reads CASRAGVNYGYTF. Here the CDR3 DNA reads TGTGCCAGCAGGGCAGGGGTTAACTATGGCTACACCTTC.

The V gene is TRBV7-9, the J gene TRBJ2-4; D possibly corresponds to TRBD2 (5 bases). CDR1 is SEHNR and CDR2 is FQNEAQ in the germline V gene (reference sequence). V was clipped by 8 bases and J by 0 bases, with 17 bases between them. The CDR3 length is 16 residues. DNA for the CDR3: TGTGCCAGCGACCTCGGGGATTTAATAGCCAAAAACATTCAGTACTTC. Encoded protein: CASDLGDLIAKNIQYF. The whole variable domain, filled in from reference TRBV7-9 and TRBJ2-4, reads DTGVSQNPRHKITKRGQNVTFRCDPISEHNRLYWYRQTLGQGPEFLTYFQNEAQLEKSRLLSDRFSAERPKGSFSTLEIQRTEQGDSAMYLCASDLGDLIAKNIQYFGAGTRLSVL.

The CDR3 loop is CASSEGGTGGAGELFF. The CDR3 DNA follows: TGTGCCAGCAGTGAAGGGGGGACAGGGGGTGCCGGGGAGCTGTTTTTT. The gene calls are TRBV2 and TRBJ2-2, with 11 bases that match TRBD1. This CDR3 contains 16 residues. The junction had 4 bases not matched to a gene; V was cut back by 1 base and J by 6 bases. Germline V gene lookup returns CDR1 SNHLY and CDR2 FYNNEI.

This clone was observed once. The chain uses TRBV19 and TRBJ2-1; 9 nucleotides align to TRBD1. The ends lost 6 bases at V and 9 bases at J; junction bases unmatched: 12. Looked up from germline, CDR1 is LNHDA and CDR2 is SQIVND (reference sequence). The CDR3 is 15 residues long. The CDR3 sequence: CASRGPGTGTGEQFF. The CDR3 DNA follows: TGTGCCAGTAGGGGACCCGGGACAGGGACCGGTGAGCAGTTCTTC.

J is TRBJ2-2 and V is TRBV30, with D perhaps matching TRBD1 (5 bases). V shed 1 base and J shed 5 bases, with 8 bases lying between them. Germline V gene sequence: CDR1 GTSNPN, CDR2 SVGIG (reference sequence). This CDR3 contains 13 residues. CDR3 region: CAWSEGFTGELFF. DNA of the CDR3: TGTGCCTGGAGTGAGGGGTTTACCGGGGAGCTGTTTTTT.

The chain is built from TRBV6-5 and TRBJ1-2, with a tentative D call TRBD1 (5 bases). CDR1 and CDR2 from the germline V gene are MNHEY and SVGAGI. V dropped 8 bases and J dropped 4 bases, with 14 bases sitting between them. This CDR3 has 13 amino acids. The CDR3 nucleotides are TGTGCCAGCGGCCAGGGAAGGGTCTATGGCTACACCTTC. It specifies CASGQGRVYGYTF.

The CDR3 loop reads CASFPLKSSGNTIYF. CDR3 DNA: TGTGCCAGCTTCCCACTGAAAAGCTCTGGAAACACCATATATTTT. This chain uses TRBV18 with TRBJ1-3; D unresolved. CDR3 length: 15 residues. CDR1 is KGHSH and CDR2 is LQKENI in the germline V gene. The ends were cut back, 7 bases at V and 0 bases at J, with 13 bases in the middle.

The J gene is TRBJ1-5, the V gene TRBV9; TRBD1 is a possible D gene (6 bases). The CDR3 covers 14 residues. Trimming took 3 bases from V and 3 from J, leaving 10 bases between them. Germline CDR1 SGDLS, CDR2 YYNGEE. The CDR3, as DNA: TGTGCCAGCAGCGCCGGACAGCACAATCAGCCCCAGCATTTT. This codes for CASSAGQHNQPQHF.

This clone was seen just once. The J gene is TRBJ1-2, the V gene TRBV29-1; the D is unclear. Between the trimmed V and J ends, which lost 1 base and 2 bases, there was a span of 5 bases. The germline V gene encodes CDR1 SQVTM and CDR2 ANQGSEA. The length of the CDR3 is 12 residues. The CDR3 spells CSVEGQNYGYTF. CDR3 DNA sequence: TGCAGCGTTGAAGGGCAGAACTATGGCTACACCTTC.

The gene calls are TRBV10-3 and TRBJ1-4; unclear D gene. The V gene lost 10 bases and the J gene lost 5 bases, with 14 bases spanning the gap. The CDR3 has 13 residues. From germline, CDR1 is ENHRY and CDR2 SYGVKD. CDR3 sequence (DNA): TGTGCCACCAGGACGGGAGGAAATGAAAAACTGTTTTTT. As protein: CATRTGGNEKLFF.

The rearrangement joins TRBV6-5 to TRBJ2-7; unclear D gene. Between the trimmed V and J ends, which lost 0 bases and 4 bases, there was a span of 7 bases. Germline V gene sequence: CDR1 MNHEY, CDR2 SVGAGI. This CDR3 has 13 amino acids. CDR3 sequence (DNA): TGTGCCAGCAGTTACTCGATTGAGTACGAGCAGTACTTC. Protein product: CASSYSIEYEQYF.

The V gene is TRBV2, the J gene TRBJ1-5, with D possibly TRBD1 on 5 matching bases. Germline assignment: CDR1 SNHLY and CDR2 FYNNEI. This CDR3 contains 11 residues. Trimming took 6 bases from V and 9 from J, leaving 9 bases between them. For the CDR3, the DNA is TGTGCCAGCAGGGGGGGTGGGCCCCAGCATTTT. Its translation is CASRGGGPQHF.

The chain joins TRBV18 to TRBJ2-2; TRBD1 might be the D (6 bases). The V and J ends lost 2 bases and 5 bases respectively, with 15 bases between them. Germline values: CDR1 KGHSH, CDR2 LQKENI. The CDR3 is made up of 16 amino acids. The CDR3 DNA reads as TGTGCCAGCTCACCAAGACAGGAGATAACAACCGGGGAGCTGTTTTTT. Protein product: CASSPRQEITTGELFF.

The genes are TRBV2 and TRBJ2-2, with D perhaps matching TRBD2 (6 bases). CDR3 length: 15 residues. Trimming pared 8 bases from V and 2 bases from J, leaving 15 bases between. CDR1 and CDR2 (germline): SNHLY, FYNNEI. CDR3 sequence: CASRAGTVNTGELFF. CDR3 DNA sequence: TGTGCCAGCCGGGCGGGGACGGTAAACACCGGGGAGCTGTTTTTT.

This chain connects TRBV13 to TRBJ2-5, with 8 bases matching TRBD1. CDR3 length equals 12 residues. The germline V gene has CDR1 PRHDT and CDR2 FYEKMQ (reference sequence). J was trimmed by 11 bases and V by 6 bases; bases with no gene match: 8. This CDR3 reads CASSRSRDRQYF. The CDR3, as DNA: TGTGCCAGCAGTCGATCCCGGGACAGGCAGTACTTC.